A selection of T cell receptor beta chains follows, all from one sample in a study of post-analysis software for immune sequencing data. In TCRdb, the PCR reads were re-called with MiXCR into one record per CDR3 protein. The table includes about 620,000 distinct CDR3 sequences, roughly 40% detected once. The sequenced sample consisted of blood. Every receptor here comes from a girl aged 5 to 17 with multiple sclerosis. CDR3s include the opening cysteine and the closing phenylalanine or tryptophan. The D gene is left open where the match is weak. Only part of the rows carry a size: once, few, many, or a class if the clone is expanded.

TRBV7-2	few	TRBJ2-3	-	TGTGCCAGCAGCTTACAGGGGAACCTCGGGGATACGCAGTATTTT	CASSLQGNLGDTQYF
TRBV10-3	-	TRBJ2-5	-	TGTGCCATCAGCGACAGCGAACAAGAGACCCAGTACTTC	CAISDSEQETQYF
TRBV12-3/TRBV12-4	-	TRBJ2-3	TRBD2	TGTGCCAGCAGTGTCGGGACTAGCGGGGGGACAGATACGCAGTATTTT	CASSVGTSGGTDTQYF
TRBV29-1	-	TRBJ1-2	-	TGCAGCGCCTCTAGACAGGACTATGGCTACACCTTC	CSASRQDYGYTF
TRBV7-3	-	TRBJ2-1	-	TGTGCCAGCAGCGAAAGGGCGTACAATGAGCAGTTCTTC	CASSERAYNEQFF
TRBV7-3	-	TRBJ2-3	TRBD2	TGTGCCAGCAGCTTAACGGTAGCGGGAGGTCTCAATACGCAGTATTTT	CASSLTVAGGLNTQYF
TRBV12-3/TRBV12-4	-	TRBJ1-2	-	TGTGCCAGCACCTCGGGGGAAGCAAACTATGGCTACACCTTC	CASTSGEANYGYTF
TRBV12-3/TRBV12-4	-	TRBJ1-5	TRBD1	TGTGCCAGCAGGAGAGGACAGGGCCTGTGGCCCCAGCATTTT	CASRRGQGLWPQHF
TRBV4-2	-	TRBJ2-1	-	TGTGCCAGCAGCCAAGTAACCAGCGGATCCTACAATGAGCAGTTCTTC	CASSQVTSGSYNEQFF
TRBV10-3	-	TRBJ2-1	TRBD2	TGTGCCATCAGCTCACCGGGACTAGCGGCGTTGAGCTCCTACAATGAGCAGTTCTTC	CAISSPGLAALSSYNEQFF
TRBV5-1	-	TRBJ2-3	TRBD2	TGCGCCAGCAGGGATGGGGCGGGAGAGGCAGATACGCAGTATTTT	CASRDGAGEADTQYF
TRBV5-1	-	TRBJ1-1	TRBD1	TGCGCCAGCAGCTCTCCGGGACAGGGCTTCACTGAAGCTTTCTTT	CASSSPGQGFTEAFF
TRBV20-1	-	TRBJ1-2	-	TGCAGTGCTAGTCCGGGTGTAACAGGGACGAACTATGGCTACACCTTC	CSASPGVTGTNYGYTF
TRBV12-3/TRBV12-4	-	TRBJ2-4	-	TGTGCCAGCAGTGCCGGGGGTGGGCAGTACTTC	CASSAGGGQYF
TRBV7-9	few	TRBJ2-5	TRBD1	TGTGCCAGCAGCCCTAGGACAGGGGTTGGGCAAGAGACCCAGTACTTC	CASSPRTGVGQETQYF
TRBV5-1	-	TRBJ2-3	-	TGCGCCAGCAGCCCGGACAACCAAATCACAGATACGCAGTATTTT	CASSPDNQITDTQYF
TRBV12-3/TRBV12-4	-	TRBJ2-7	-	TGTGCCAGCAGTTTAAGGGAACTTAAATACGAGCAGTACTTC	CASSLRELKYEQYF
TRBV7-3	-	TRBJ2-2	-	TGTGCCAGCGCGCGTAAGAACACCGGGGAGCTGTTTTTT	CASARKNTGELFF
TRBV20-1	few	TRBJ2-7	-	TGCAGTGCTAGAGAATCTCGGGCAGGCAAATTGTACGAGCAGTACTTC	CSARESRAGKLYEQYF
TRBV4-1	few	TRBJ1-2	-	TGCGCCAGCAGCCAACCCCAGGGGCGGGGCTACACCTTC	CASSQPQGRGYTF
TRBV5-1	few	TRBJ2-1	-	TGCGCCAGTACACAGGGCAATGAGCAGTTCTTC	CASTQGNEQFF
TRBV12-3/TRBV12-4	-	TRBJ2-4	TRBD1	TGTGCCAGCAGTCCGCTCCAAGGGACAGGGTACTTC	CASSPLQGTGYF
TRBV20-1	-	TRBJ2-3	TRBD2	TGCAGTGCTAACCGACTAGCGGGGGACCTTGATACGCAGTATTTT	CSANRLAGDLDTQYF
TRBV4-1	-	TRBJ2-1	TRBD2	TGCGCCAGCAGCCAGGGACTAGCGGGGGGGGCCAATGAGCAGTTCTTC	CASSQGLAGGANEQFF
TRBV6-5	-	TRBJ1-5	-	TGTGCCAGCAGTTTGCACAGGCCCAATAGCAATCAGCCCCAGCATTTT	CASSLHRPNSNQPQHF
TRBV12-3/TRBV12-4	-	TRBJ2-1	-	TGTGCCAGCAGGCTCGGATTTGAGCAGTTCTTC	CASRLGFEQFF
TRBV10-3	few	TRBJ2-4	-	TGTGCCATCAATGAGGGACCCAAAAACATTCAGTACTTC	CAINEGPKNIQYF
TRBV7-8	-	TRBJ2-7	TRBD1	TGTGCCAGCAACCTACAGGGGAACTACGAGCAGTACTTC	CASNLQGNYEQYF
TRBV7-2	-	TRBJ2-1	-	TGTGCCAGCAGCCCCCGAAGCCCCTCCTACAATGAGCAGTTCTTC	CASSPRSPSYNEQFF
TRBV20-1	few	TRBJ2-5	-	TGCAGTGCTCCTTTGGTCTGGTCCTACAAGCAGTACTTC	CSAPLVWSYKQYF
TRBV12-3/TRBV12-4	few	TRBJ1-2	TRBD1	TGTGCCAGCAGTTTGGACAGGGAGGCCTATGGCTACACCTTC	CASSLDREAYGYTF
TRBV5-4	-	TRBJ2-1	-	TGTGCCAGCACCAACCGGGGGCTGGGCAATGAGCAGTTCTTC	CASTNRGLGNEQFF
TRBV12-3/TRBV12-4	-	TRBJ1-2	-	TGTGCCAGTGCAGCAGGGGTGGACTATGGCTACACCTTC	CASAAGVDYGYTF
TRBV5-5	-	TRBJ2-7	TRBD1	TGTGCCAGCAGCTTTGGATCGGGACAGACCTACGAGCAGTACTTC	CASSFGSGQTYEQYF
TRBV10-3	-	TRBJ2-3	TRBD2	TGTGCCATCGGTGAAGCGGGGAACACAGATACGCAGTATTTT	CAIGEAGNTDTQYF